This T cell receptor (beta chain) was identified in a study of T-cell reconstitution after alpha-beta-depleted transplantation in children. CDR1 is SEHNR, CDR2 FQNEAQ, per germline (reference sequence). The ends were cut back, 8 bases at V and 5 bases at J, with 14 bases in the middle. The CDR3 loop spans 13 amino acids. Points from the study as a whole: Several hundred expanded graft clones reportedly gave rise to the alpha-beta T cells present about two months after transplant.

Using unique molecular identifiers, the investigators prepared the TCRbeta library. Via MiXCR, TCRdb re-called the PCR reads, giving one row per CDR3 protein. Of hundreds of thousands of distinct CDR3 sequences listed, around 13% are singletons. Turning to this clonotype: Its antigen is unknown.

This chain joins TRBV7-9 and TRBJ2-3; D ambiguous. Sequenced here: PBMCs, sampled before TCRalphabeta/CD19-depleted stem cell transplant. The receptor comes from a girl aged 2 to 10 with congenital amegakaryocytic thrombocytopenia, due to receive a stem cell transplant. CDR3 in DNA: TGTGCCAGCGAGTCCCAACCGGGAGATACGCAGTATTTT. Its protein product is CASESQPGDTQYF.